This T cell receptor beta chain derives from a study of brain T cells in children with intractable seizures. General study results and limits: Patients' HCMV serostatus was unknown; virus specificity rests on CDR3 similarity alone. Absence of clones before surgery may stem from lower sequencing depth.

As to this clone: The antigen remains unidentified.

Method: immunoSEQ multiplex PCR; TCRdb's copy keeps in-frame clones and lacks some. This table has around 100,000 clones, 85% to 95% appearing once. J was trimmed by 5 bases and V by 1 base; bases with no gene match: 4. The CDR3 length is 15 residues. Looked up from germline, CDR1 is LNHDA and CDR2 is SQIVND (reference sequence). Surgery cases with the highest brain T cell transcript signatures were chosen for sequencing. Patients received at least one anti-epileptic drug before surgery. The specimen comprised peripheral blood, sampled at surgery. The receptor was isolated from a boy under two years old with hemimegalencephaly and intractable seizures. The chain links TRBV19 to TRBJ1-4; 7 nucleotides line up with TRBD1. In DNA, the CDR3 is TGTGCCAGTAGTATAGGGGGACAGCTCAATGAAAAACTGTTTTTT. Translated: CASSIGGQLNEKLFF.